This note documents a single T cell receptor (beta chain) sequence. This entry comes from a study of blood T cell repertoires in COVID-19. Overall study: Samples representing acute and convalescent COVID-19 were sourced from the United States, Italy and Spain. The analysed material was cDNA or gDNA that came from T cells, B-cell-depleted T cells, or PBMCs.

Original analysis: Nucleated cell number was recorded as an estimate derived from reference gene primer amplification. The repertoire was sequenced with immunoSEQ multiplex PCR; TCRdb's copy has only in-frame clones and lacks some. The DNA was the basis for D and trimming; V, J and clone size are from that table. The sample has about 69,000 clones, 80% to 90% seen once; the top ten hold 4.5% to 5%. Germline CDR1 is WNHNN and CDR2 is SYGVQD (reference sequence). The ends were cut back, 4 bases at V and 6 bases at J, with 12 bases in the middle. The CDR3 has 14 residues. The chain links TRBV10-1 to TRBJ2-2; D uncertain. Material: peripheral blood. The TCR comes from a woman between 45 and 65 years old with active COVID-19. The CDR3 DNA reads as TGCGCCAGCAGTGGGAGTGTAGTGCCCGGGGAGCTGTTTTTT. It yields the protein CASSGSVVPGELFF.